Listed below are T cell receptor beta chains from one sample, sequenced in a study of blood T cell repertoires in COVID-19. Produced via immunoSEQ multiplex PCR; TCRdb's table is partial and in-frame only. The sample has 220,000 or so clones; about 80% are singletons. The sequenced sample consisted of peripheral blood. All receptors come from a woman of 80 years or more with acute or convalescent COVID-19. The CDR3 runs from the conserved cysteine through the conserved F or W. The D gene is left open where the match is weak. Expanded clones are given a class, and other clones once, few, many or no size at all.

D,V,length,J,size,DNA,CDR3
NA,TRBV2,18,TRBJ1-1,few,TGTGCCAGCAGTGAATCTACCGAAGTCGGACTTATGAACACTGAAGCTTTCTTT,CASSESTEVGLMNTEAFF
TRBD2,TRBV14,15,TRBJ2-5,NA,TGTGCCAGCAGCCCTGGACTAGCGTCGCAAGAGACCCAGTACTTC,CASSPGLASQETQYF
NA,TRBV6-2/TRBV6-3,16,TRBJ1-1,NA,TGTGCCAGCAGTTACTGGACTGACAGGAGGAACACTGAAGCTTTCTTT,CASSYWTDRRNTEAFF
NA,TRBV3-1/TRBV3-2,14,TRBJ1-6,NA,TGTGCCAGCAGCCTCAACCAGGGTAGCTCACCCCTCCACTTT,CASSLNQGSSPLHF
TRBD1,TRBV6-2/TRBV6-3,16,TRBJ1-6,NA,TGTGCCAGCAGCCCCGGGACAGGACAATATAATTCACCCCTCCACTTT,CASSPGTGQYNSPLHF
NA,TRBV5-4,13,TRBJ1-2,NA,TGTGCCAGCAGCCCCGGGGGGCTCTATGGCTACACCTTC,CASSPGGLYGYTF
NA,TRBV4-2,14,TRBJ2-7,once,TGTGCCAGCAGCCCCGGGACTTTCATCTACGAGCAGTACTTC,CASSPGTFIYEQYF
NA,TRBV7-3,15,TRBJ2-2,NA,TGTGCCAGCAGGAAACAGGGAACGAACACCGGGGAGCTGTTTTTT,CASRKQGTNTGELFF
TRBD2,TRBV7-2,15,TRBJ2-1,NA,TGTGCCAGCAGACAAACCGGGACTAGCGCGTATGAGCAGTTCTTC,CASRQTGTSAYEQFF
TRBD2,TRBV5-4,18,TRBJ2-5,once,TGTGCCAGCAGCTCCCTCGGAGCGGGGGGGGGTTACCAAGAGACCCAGTACTTC,CASSSLGAGGGYQETQYF
NA,TRBV7-2,16,TRBJ1-6,NA,TGTGCCAGCAGCTTAGGAGCCTACTCCTATAATTCACCCCTCCACTTT,CASSLGAYSYNSPLHF
NA,TRBV20-1,11,TRBJ1-1,NA,TGCAGTGCGAAGCCGAACACTGAAGCTTTCTTT,CSAKPNTEAFF
TRBD1,TRBV6-6,15,TRBJ1-4,NA,TGTGCCAGCAGTGGGATGGGACAGGGTGGCGAAAAACTGTTTTTT,CASSGMGQGGEKLFF
NA,TRBV7-2,15,TRBJ1-4,NA,TGTGCCAGCAGCTTAATGCAGGGAACTAATGAAAAACTGTTTTTT,CASSLMQGTNEKLFF
NA,TRBV9,13,TRBJ1-6,NA,TGTGCCAGCTGCCGTGGAGCCGGCTCACCCCTCCACTTT,CASCRGAGSPLHF